These 26 T cell receptor beta chains were all obtained from the same sample, sequenced in a study of blood T cell repertoires in COVID-19 (dated by TCRdb to 2020 to 2021). The library was produced with the immunoSEQ multiplex PCR assay. TCRdb took this table from immuneACCESS and kept in-frame rearrangements with V and J called. Such tables lack part of the clones; where checked against another copy, unresolved V genes explain under half of the gap, and the rest is unexplained. The sample records 120,000 or so clones, 75% to 80% of which are singletons. 6.5% to 9% of the sample goes to the ten largest clones. Sequencing was performed on peripheral blood. These receptors originate from a human donor in a cohort sampled during active COVID-19.

The chain is built from TRBV28 and TRBJ2-7; D unresolved. The CDR3 contains 11 residues. Trimming left V 5 bases short and J 4 bases short, with 6 bases between. Germline CDR1 reads MDHEN; CDR2 reads SYDVKM. The CDR3 loop is CASSPRYEQYF. CDR3 nucleotide sequence: TGTGCCAGCAGTCCGCGGTACGAGCAGTACTTC.

This chain uses TRBV4-1 with TRBJ1-6, with 9 bases aligning to TRBD1. The CDR3 contains 15 residues. Germline values: CDR1 MGHRA, CDR2 YSYEKL. V was clipped by 3 bases and J by 8 bases; unmatched bases: 5. The CDR3 DNA is TGCGCCAGCAGCCAGGCCGGGACAGGGTATTCACCCCTCCACTTT. Its protein product is CASSQAGTGYSPLHF.

J is TRBJ1-1 and V is TRBV29-1, with 9 bases fitting TRBD1. V lost 0 bases to trimming and J lost 8 bases; unmatched junction nucleotides: 1. Germline values: CDR1 SQVTM, CDR2 ANQGSEA. The CDR3 is 12 residues long. Written as DNA, the CDR3 is TGCAGCGTTGAAGAAGGGACAGGGGAAGCTTTCTTT. Its protein product is CSVEEGTGEAFF.

The chain employs TRBV13 and TRBJ1-2; 7 bases map to TRBD1. J gave up 3 bases and V 0 bases, and 4 bases lay outside the gene matches. CDR1 and CDR2 from the germline V gene are PRHDT and FYEKMQ (reference sequence). The CDR3 is 15 amino acids. CDR3 in DNA: TGTGCCAGCAGCTTAGGACAGGGGTTTCACTATGGCTACACCTTC. Protein: CASSLGQGFHYGYTF.

The chain couples TRBV27 to TRBJ2-3; 10 bases are shared with TRBD2. The CDR3 consists of 15 residues. Per the germline V gene, CDR1 is MNHEY and CDR2 is SMNVEV (reference sequence). CDR3 amino acids: CSLLQRGGSTDTQYF. The CDR3 bases are TGTTCCCTTCTGCAGCGGGGGGGCAGCACAGATACGCAGTATTTT.

V usage is TRBV9 and J usage is TRBJ1-4; D is perhaps TRBD1 (5 bases). The CDR3 is 15 amino acids. The V end lost 2 bases, the J end lost 5 bases, and 13 bases lay between the germline ends. Germline CDR1 reads SGDLS; CDR2 reads YYNGEE. CDR3 loop: CASSVGQGLNEKLFF. CDR3 nucleotide sequence: TGTGCCAGCAGCGTCGGTCAGGGCTTGAATGAAAAACTGTTTTTT. The complete variable domain, with remaining parts taken from reference TRBV9 and TRBJ1-4, reads DSGVTQTPKHLITATGQRVTLRCSPRSGDLSVYWYQQSLDQGLQFLIQYYNGEERAKGNILERFSAQQFPDLHSELNLSSLELGDSALYFCASSVGQGLNEKLFFGSGTQLSVL.

The chain is built from TRBV7-9 and TRBJ2-7, with TRBD1 matching 7 bases. Germline values: CDR1 SEHNR, CDR2 FQNEAQ (reference sequence). The CDR3 has 14 residues. The V segment lost 3 bases and the J segment 4 bases; nucleotides outside the gene matches: 6. This CDR3 is CASSFWDREYEQYF. The CDR3 nucleotides read TGTGCCAGCAGCTTTTGGGACAGAGAATACGAGCAGTACTTC. Looking up the rest from reference TRBV7-9 and TRBJ2-7 gives the full variable domain: DTGVSQNPRHKITKRGQNVTFRCDPISEHNRLYWYRQTLGQGPEFLTYFQNEAQLEKSRLLSDRFSAERPKGSFSTLEIQRTEQGDSAMYLCASSFWDREYEQYFGPGTRLTVT.

The chain is built from TRBV24-1 and TRBJ1-2; D uncertain. CDR1 and CDR2 (germline): KGHDR, SFDVKD. This CDR3 contains 12 residues. Trimming left V 4 bases short and J 4 bases short, with 6 bases between. CDR3 loop: CATSESSYGYTF. For the CDR3, the DNA is TGTGCCACCAGTGAATCCTCCTATGGCTACACCTTC.

The CDR3 nucleotides are TGTGCCAGCAGTGATCTTGGACAGGAGGTAGGCTACGAGCAGTACTTC. Its translation: CASSDLGQEVGYEQYF. This sequence joins TRBV6-1 and TRBJ2-7; 7 nucleotides match TRBD1. The V gene end was trimmed by 3 bases and the J gene end by 3 bases; junction bases not matched to a gene: 11. CDR3 length: 16 amino acids. Looked up from germline, CDR1 is MNHNS and CDR2 is SASEGT.

This sequence joins TRBV4-1 and TRBJ1-1; 11 bases match TRBD1. Germline V gene data show CDR1 as MGHRA and CDR2 as YSYEKL. V was pared by 3 bases and J by 4 bases, with 1 base of the junction left unmatched. The CDR3 runs to 14 residues. The CDR3 here is CASSQGQGGTEAFF. In nucleotides, the CDR3 is TGCGCCAGCAGCCAGGGACAGGGGGGCACTGAAGCTTTCTTT.

This rearrangement joins TRBV19 to TRBJ1-6; weak D call: TRBD1 (5 bases). The V gene lost 6 bases and the J gene lost 7 bases, with 16 bases spanning the gap. The CDR3 runs to 15 residues. CDR1 and CDR2 from the germline V gene are LNHDA and SQIVND (reference sequence). DNA for the CDR3: TGTGCCAGTAGACGTATCGGGGGTTACAATTCACCCCTCCACTTT. This encodes CASRRIGGYNSPLHF.

The chain carries TRBV7-4 and TRBJ1-6; tentative D call: TRBD1 (5 bases). Germline V lookup: CDR1 SGHVT, CDR2 SQSDAQ. The CDR3 is 17 residues long. Between the trimmed V and J ends, which lost 4 bases and 5 bases, there was a span of 18 bases. CDR3 sequence reads: CASSSVRQRVNNSPLHF. CDR3 nucleotides: TGTGCCAGCAGCTCGGTACGACAGCGCGTAAATAATTCACCCCTCCACTTT.

The chain links TRBV12-5 to TRBJ2-1; a possible D gene is TRBD1 (7 bases). The CDR3 is 16 amino acids. Germline CDR1 and CDR2: LGHNT and FRNRAP. With 4 bases removed from V and 3 bases from J, the gap between germline ends came to 16 bases. CDR3 sequence reads: CASGSLQGTLYNEQFF. CDR3 coding DNA: TGTGCTAGTGGTTCCTTACAGGGGACTCTCTACAATGAGCAGTTCTTC.

The chain recombines TRBV3-1 (or the pseudogene TRBV3-2) with TRBJ1-1; no clear D gene. The CDR3 has 14 residues. Germline assignment: CDR1 LGHDT and CDR2 YNNKEL (reference sequence). Trimming left V 2 bases short and J 2 bases short, with 9 bases between. CDR3 amino acids: CASSQRAGNTEAFF. The CDR3 bases are TGTGCCAGCAGCCAAAGGGCGGGAAACACTGAAGCTTTCTTT.

V and J are TRBV30 and TRBJ2-7; the match to TRBD1 covers 7 bases. Trimming cost V 3 bases and J 0 bases; bases outside gene matches: 2. This CDR3 has 13 amino acids. Germline CDR1 GTSNPN, CDR2 SVGIG (reference sequence). Written as DNA, the CDR3 is TGTGCCTGGAGCGGGGACAGCTCCTACGAGCAGTACTTC. This gives the protein CAWSGDSSYEQYF. Complete variable domain (other parts from reference TRBV30 and TRBJ2-7): SQTIHQWPATLVQPVGSPLSLECTVEGTSNPNLYWYRQAAGRGLQLLFYSVGIGQISSEVPQNLSASRPQDRQFILSSKKLLLSDSGFYLCAWSGDSSYEQYFGPGTRLTVT.

Of note for this clone: Other DNA sequences of this sample code for an identical CDR3. J is TRBJ1-5 and V is TRBV10-2; D might be TRBD1 (5 bases). CDR3 length: 13 residues. V lost 4 bases and J lost 3, with 7 bases in between. Germline CDR1 WSHSY, CDR2 SAAADI. Here the CDR3 reads CASSGQTNQPQHF. Here the CDR3 DNA reads TGCGCCAGCAGTGGACAGACCAATCAGCCCCAGCATTTT.

The V and J genes are TRBV5-6 and TRBJ2-7, with TRBD2 identical over 14 bases. This CDR3 is 15 amino acids long. Germline CDR1 and CDR2: SGHDT and YYEEEE. V dropped 1 base and J dropped 4; count of bases not matched to a gene: 1. This chain's CDR3 is CASSLWTSGRYEQYF. CDR3 in DNA: TGTGCCAGCAGCTTGTGGACTAGCGGGAGGTACGAGCAGTACTTC.

This chain connects TRBV5-8 to TRBJ2-7, with D possibly TRBD2 on 5 matching bases. The CDR3 contains 15 residues. The ends were cut back, 4 bases at V and 2 bases at J, with 16 bases in the middle. Per germline, CDR1 SGHTS and CDR2 YDEGEE. This CDR3 is CASSPRRSEAYEQYF. DNA for the CDR3: TGTGCCAGCAGCCCGCGGAGGAGCGAGGCCTACGAGCAGTACTTC.

The V gene is TRBV12-3 or TRBV12-4, the J gene TRBJ2-7; perhaps TRBD1 as D (6 bases). The V end was cut by 7 bases, the J end by 4 bases, with 14 bases between. The CDR3 runs 13 residues. The CDR3 nucleotides read TGTGCCAGCAAAGAGGGACATAAATACGAGCAGTACTTC. Protein: CASKEGHKYEQYF.

This rearrangement joins TRBV19 to TRBJ1-5, with D perhaps TRBD1 (6 bases). The CDR3 has 15 amino acids. Trimming removed 2 bases at V and 3 bases at J, with 11 bases between. Germline values: CDR1 LNHDA, CDR2 SQIVND (reference sequence). CDR3 sequence reads: CASSILQGNNQPQHF. DNA for the CDR3: TGTGCCAGTAGTATACTACAGGGAAACAATCAGCCCCAGCATTTT.

This clone has just one count. This chain uses TRBV10-3 with TRBJ2-7; the D gene is possibly TRBD1 (8 bases). V was pared by 6 bases and J by 5 bases, with 20 bases between. CDR3 length: 15 residues. Germline-derived CDR1 and CDR2 are ENHRY and SYGVKD. Written as DNA, the CDR3 is TGTGCCATCAGCGAGACAAGGACAGGGAGGGACGAGCAGTACTTC. This sequence encodes CAISETRTGRDEQYF.

To note about this clone: A single base separates this from a much larger clone, so it may be a read error. The chain's CDR3 is CASSSGTYEQYF. Written as DNA, the CDR3 is TGTGCCAGCAGCTCAGGGACCTACGAGCAGTACTTC. The chain carries TRBV12-3 or TRBV12-4 and TRBJ2-7; D perhaps matches TRBD1 (5 bases). The CDR3 contains 12 residues. With 6 bases removed from V and 2 bases from J, the gap between germline ends came to 8 bases.

V is TRBV6-5 and J is TRBJ1-2; D uncertain. Germline lookup yields CDR1 MNHEY and CDR2 SVGAGI. The length of the CDR3 is 14 residues. The V end lost 6 bases, the J end lost 0 bases, and 11 bases lay between the germline ends. CDR3 sequence: CASRVPGSNYGYTF. The CDR3 DNA is TGTGCCAGCAGGGTCCCGGGATCTAACTATGGCTACACCTTC.

This clone was seen just once. The chain carries TRBV27 and TRBJ2-7; 11 bases match TRBD1. From germline, CDR1 is MNHEY and CDR2 SMNVEV (reference sequence). V was pared by 6 bases and J by 2 bases, with 3 bases of the junction left unmatched. The CDR3 extends over 14 amino acids. DNA of the CDR3: TGTGCCAGCAGGCCGGGACAGGGGGCCTACGAGCAGTACTTC. Protein product: CASRPGQGAYEQYF.

V is TRBV6-1 and J is TRBJ1-3, with 11 bases fitting TRBD1. Germline lookup yields CDR1 MNHNS and CDR2 SASEGT. The CDR3 loop spans 17 amino acids. The V and J ends lost 3 bases and 8 bases, in that order; junction bases with no gene match: 12. The CDR3 DNA sequence: TGTGCCAGCAGTGACCTTATAGGTGGACAGGGGGCGGACACCATATATTTT. This translates into CASSDLIGGQGADTIYF.

Written as DNA, the CDR3 is TGCGCCAGCAGGACAGGGATATCCGGAAACACCATATATTTT. Amino acids: CASRTGISGNTIYF. This chain links TRBV5-1 with TRBJ1-3; 7 bases fit TRBD1. Unmatched junction bases numbered 6, after V lost 5 bases and J lost 4 bases. This CDR3 is 14 amino acids long. Germline CDR1 is SGHRS and CDR2 is YFSETQ.